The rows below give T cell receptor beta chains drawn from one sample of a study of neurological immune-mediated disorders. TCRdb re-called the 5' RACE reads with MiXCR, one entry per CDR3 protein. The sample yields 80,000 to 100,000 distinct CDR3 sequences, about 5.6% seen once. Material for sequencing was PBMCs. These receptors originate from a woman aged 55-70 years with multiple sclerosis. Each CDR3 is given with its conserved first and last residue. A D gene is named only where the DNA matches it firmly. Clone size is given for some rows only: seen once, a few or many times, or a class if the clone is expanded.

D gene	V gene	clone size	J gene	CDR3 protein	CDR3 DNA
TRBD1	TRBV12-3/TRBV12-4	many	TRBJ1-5	CASRPGGTNQPQHF	TGTGCCAGCCGTCCAGGGGGAACCAATCAGCCCCAGCATTTT
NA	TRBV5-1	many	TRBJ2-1	CASSLGGASYNEQFF	TGCGCCAGCAGCTTGGGGGGGGCTTCCTACAATGAGCAGTTCTTC
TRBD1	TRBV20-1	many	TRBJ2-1	CSVKAGGWNEQFF	TGCAGTGTGAAGGCAGGGGGCTGGAATGAGCAGTTCTTC
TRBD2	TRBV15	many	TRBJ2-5	CATSPGTSGGKETQYF	TGTGCCACCAGTCCCGGGACTAGCGGGGGAAAAGAGACCCAGTACTTC
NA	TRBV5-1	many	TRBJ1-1	CASSLGGQNGITEAFF	TGCGCCAGCAGCCTGGGGGGCCAGAATGGGATCACTGAAGCTTTCTTT
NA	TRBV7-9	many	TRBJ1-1	CASSFGWTEAFF	TGTGCCAGCAGCTTCGGTTGGACTGAAGCTTTCTTT
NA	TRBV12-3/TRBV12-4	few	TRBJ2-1	CASSLSSDYNEQFF	TGTGCCAGCAGTCTATCTAGCGACTACAATGAGCAGTTCTTC
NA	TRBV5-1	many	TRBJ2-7	CASSIHSGYEQYF	TGCGCCAGCAGCATACATTCGGGTTACGAGCAGTACTTC
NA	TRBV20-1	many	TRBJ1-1	CSAPRPTREAFF	TGCAGTGCTCCCCGACCCACCCGGGAAGCTTTCTTT
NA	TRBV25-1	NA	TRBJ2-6	CASSEYGANVLTF	TGTGCCAGCAGTGAGTATGGGGCCAACGTCCTGACTTTC
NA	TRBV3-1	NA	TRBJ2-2	CASSQVRTGRNFRELFF	TGTGCCAGCAGCCAAGTTCGGACGGGACGGAACTTCCGGGAGCTGTTTTTT
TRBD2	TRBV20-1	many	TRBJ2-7	CSAQTGGAYEQYF	TGCAGTGCTCAGACCGGGGGGGCCTACGAGCAGTACTTC
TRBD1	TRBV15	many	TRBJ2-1	CATSTDRGKGNEQFF	TGTGCCACCAGCACCGACAGGGGAAAGGGCAATGAGCAGTTCTTC
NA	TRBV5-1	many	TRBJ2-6	CASSLFPLQERLSGANVLTF	TGCGCCAGCAGCTTGTTCCCTCTCCAAGAAAGGTTATCTGGGGCCAACGTCCTGACTTTC
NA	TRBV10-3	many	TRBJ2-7	CAISERTDYEQYF	TGTGCCATCAGTGAGAGGACAGACTACGAGCAGTACTTC
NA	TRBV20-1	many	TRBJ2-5	CSARDFRGSLQETQYF	TGCAGTGCTAGAGATTTTAGGGGAAGTCTCCAAGAGACCCAGTACTTC
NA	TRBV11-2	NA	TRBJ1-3	CASSLPSGTIYF	TGTGCCAGCAGCTTACCGAGTGGCACCATATATTTT
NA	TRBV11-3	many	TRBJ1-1	CASSSTRTGAEAFF	TGTGCCAGCAGCTCCACTAGGACGGGCGCTGAAGCTTTCTTT
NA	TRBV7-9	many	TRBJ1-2	CASSKDTYGYTF	TGTGCCAGCAGCAAGGACACTTATGGCTACACCTTC
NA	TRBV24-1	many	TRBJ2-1	CATSDRVANEQFF	TGTGCCACCAGTGACCGGGTGGCCAATGAGCAGTTCTTC
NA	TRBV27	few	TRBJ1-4	CASSPGRPGEKLFF	TGTGCCAGCAGTCCGGGGAGGCCCGGGGAAAAACTGTTTTTT
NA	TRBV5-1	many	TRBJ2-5	CASSSQGVETQYF	TGCGCCAGCAGCTCACAAGGCGTGGAGACCCAGTACTTC
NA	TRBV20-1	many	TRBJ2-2	CSARQRTGELFF	TGCAGTGCTCGTCAGCGCACCGGGGAGCTGTTTTTT
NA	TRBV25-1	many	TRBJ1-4	CASSEGELWGKLFF	TGTGCCAGCAGTGAAGGGGAATTATGGGGGAAACTGTTTTTT
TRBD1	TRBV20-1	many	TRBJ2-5	CSAGDRVGTQYF	TGCAGTGCTGGGGACAGGGTGGGGACCCAGTACTTC
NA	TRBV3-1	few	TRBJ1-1	CASSLRGQNTEAFF	TGTGCCAGCAGCCTGAGGGGACAGAACACTGAAGCTTTCTTT
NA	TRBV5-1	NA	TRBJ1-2	CASSLALAGFNYGYTF	TGCGCCAGCAGCTTGGCCTTGGCAGGGTTTAACTATGGCTACACCTTC
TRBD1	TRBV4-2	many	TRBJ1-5	CASSRDRGDNQPQHF	TGTGCCAGCAGCCGGGACAGGGGAGACAATCAGCCCCAGCATTTT
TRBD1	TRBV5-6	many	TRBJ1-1	CASSPSDRIRTEAFF	TGTGCCAGCAGCCCTTCGGACAGGATTAGGACTGAAGCTTTCTTT
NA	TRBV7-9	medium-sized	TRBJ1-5	CASSSTLQVQPQHF	TGTGCCAGCAGCTCGACCCTACAAGTTCAGCCCCAGCATTTT
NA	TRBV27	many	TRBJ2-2	CASSPNTGELFF	TGTGCCAGCAGTCCGAACACCGGGGAGCTGTTTTTT
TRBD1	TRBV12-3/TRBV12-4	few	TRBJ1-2	CASSFSGQGFYTF	TGTGCCAGCAGTTTCTCGGGACAGGGCTTCTACACCTTC
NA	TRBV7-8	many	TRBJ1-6	CASSLSGMGNSPLHF	TGTGCCAGCAGCTTATCGGGGATGGGTAATTCACCCCTCCACTTT
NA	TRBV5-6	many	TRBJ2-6	CASTGQTYSGANVLTF	TGTGCCAGCACTGGACAGACCTACTCTGGGGCCAACGTCCTGACTTTC
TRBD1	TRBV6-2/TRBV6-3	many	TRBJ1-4	CASRRGQDEKLFF	TGTGCCAGCAGAAGAGGACAGGATGAAAAACTGTTTTTT
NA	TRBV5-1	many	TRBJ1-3	CASSPTSGGSGNTIYF	TGCGCCAGCAGCCCAACCTCAGGAGGCTCTGGAAACACCATATATTTT
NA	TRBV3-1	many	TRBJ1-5	CASSQAGTYQPQHF	TGTGCCAGCAGCCAGGCCGGGACTTATCAGCCCCAGCATTTT
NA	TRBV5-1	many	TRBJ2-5	CASSLEANQETQYF	TGCGCCAGCAGCTTGGAAGCCAACCAAGAGACCCAGTACTTC
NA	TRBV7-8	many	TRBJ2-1	CASSLTISNSYNEQFF	TGTGCCAGCAGCTTAACGATCAGTAACTCCTACAATGAGCAGTTCTTC
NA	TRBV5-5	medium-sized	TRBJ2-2	CASSLTGRNTGELFF	TGTGCCAGCAGCTTGACCGGACGGAACACCGGGGAGCTGTTTTTT
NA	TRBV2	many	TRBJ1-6	CASSEAQGQGNSPLHF	TGTGCCAGCAGTGAAGCCCAGGGGCAGGGGAATTCACCCCTCCACTTT
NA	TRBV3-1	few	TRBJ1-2	CASSSSPGTNYGYTF	TGTGCCAGCAGCTCTAGCCCGGGGACTAACTATGGCTACACCTTC
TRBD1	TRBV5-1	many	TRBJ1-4	CASSPTGGGNEKLFF	TGCGCCAGCAGCCCGACAGGGGGAGGAAATGAAAAACTGTTTTTT
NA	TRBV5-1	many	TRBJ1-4	CASSSYSATNEKLFF	TGCGCCAGCAGCTCATACAGTGCAACTAATGAAAAACTGTTTTTT
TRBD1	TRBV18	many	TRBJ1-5	CASSPPPRGLGNQPQHF	TGTGCCAGCTCACCCCCCCCCAGGGGGCTGGGCAATCAGCCCCAGCATTTT
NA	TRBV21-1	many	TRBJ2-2	CASSGRPKGPPGELFF	TGTGCCAGCAGCGGCCGGCCGAAGGGTCCCCCCGGGGAGCTGTTTTTT
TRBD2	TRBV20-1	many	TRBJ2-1	CSIIPGLAHIEQFF	TGCAGTATAATCCCGGGACTAGCTCACATTGAGCAGTTCTTC
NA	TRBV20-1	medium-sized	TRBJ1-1	CSARAWQRNTEAFF	TGCAGTGCTAGAGCCTGGCAGAGGAACACTGAAGCTTTCTTT
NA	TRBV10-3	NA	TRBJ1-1	CAIKVTNAMNTEAFF	TGTGCCATCAAGGTGACAAACGCTATGAACACTGAAGCTTTCTTT
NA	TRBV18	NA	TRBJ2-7	CASSPLADRNYEQYF	TGTGCCAGCTCACCACTTGCTGACAGAAACTACGAGCAGTACTTC
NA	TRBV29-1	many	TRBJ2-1	CSVQGIGEQFF	TGCAGCGTTCAGGGAATTGGTGAGCAGTTCTTC
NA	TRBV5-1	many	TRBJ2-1	CASSLETGFNNEQFF	TGCGCCAGCAGCTTGGAGACAGGATTTAACAATGAGCAGTTCTTC
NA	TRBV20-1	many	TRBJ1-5	CSARDGSGSNQPQHF	TGCAGTGCTAGAGACGGCAGCGGGAGCAATCAGCCCCAGCATTTT
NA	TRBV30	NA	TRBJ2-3	CAWSTDRPVVDTQYF	TGTGCCTGGAGTACCGACCGTCCTGTGGTGGATACGCAGTATTTT
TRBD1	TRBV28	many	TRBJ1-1	CASRPHTGTGGLNTEAFF	TGTGCCAGCAGACCCCATACGGGGACAGGGGGCTTGAACACTGAAGCTTTCTTT
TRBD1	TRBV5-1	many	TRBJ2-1	CASSADRGLNEQFF	TGCGCCAGCAGCGCAGACAGGGGCCTAAATGAGCAGTTCTTC
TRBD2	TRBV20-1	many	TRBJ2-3	CSAGGGIDTDTQYF	TGCAGTGCTGGGGGGGGTATAGACACAGATACGCAGTATTTT
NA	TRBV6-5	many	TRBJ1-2	CASSSPGPRQTNYGYTF	TGTGCCAGCAGTTCCCCGGGACCGAGGCAAACTAACTATGGCTACACCTTC
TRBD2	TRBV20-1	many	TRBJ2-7	CSARERLAGGYEQYF	TGCAGTGCTAGAGAAAGACTAGCGGGAGGTTACGAGCAGTACTTC